Following are 20 T cell receptor beta chains from one sample sequenced in a study of control samples from healthy donors and cancer patients. Clones were read by immunoSEQ multiplex PCR, and TCRdb kept only the in-frame ones, dropping some. The table lists 150,000 to 200,000 clones, 94% of them singletons. Sample: blood. These receptors were taken from a woman aged 18-29 years in good health.

The chain is built from TRBV9 and TRBJ1-1; a weak D match, TRBD1 (5 bases). The V end lost 3 bases, the J end lost 4 bases, and 10 bases lay between the germline ends. Germline CDR1 SGDLS, CDR2 YYNGEE. This CDR3 contains 13 residues. Here the CDR3 DNA reads TGTGCCAGCAGCGGCGGGGCCGGCACTGAAGCTTTCTTT. Translation gives CASSGGAGTEAFF.

The genes are TRBV6-6 and TRBJ1-1; 7 positions agree with TRBD1. Germline assignment: CDR1 MNHNY and CDR2 SVGAGI (reference sequence). The CDR3 has 12 amino acids. The J segment lost 11 bases and the V segment lost 2 bases, leaving 5 bases of the junction unmatched. The CDR3 is CASSYGQERAFF. CDR3 in DNA: TGTGCCAGCAGTTACGGACAGGAACGGGCTTTCTTT.

The chain joins TRBV19 to TRBJ1-3, with a possible D match to TRBD1 (5 bases). Germline-derived CDR1 and CDR2 are LNHDA and SQIVND (reference sequence). The V gene lost 5 bases and the J gene lost 2 bases, with 7 bases spanning the gap. The CDR3 runs to 13 residues. This CDR3 is CASSQGAGNTIYF. The CDR3 DNA reads as TGTGCCAGTAGTCAGGGAGCTGGAAACACCATATATTTT.

The rearrangement joins TRBV7-2 to TRBJ2-5; TRBD1 might be the D (6 bases). The V end was cut by 6 bases, the J end by 1 base, with 15 bases between. CDR1 and CDR2 from the germline V gene are SGHTA and FQGNSA. The CDR3 has 15 amino acids. The CDR3 region is CASRLQGTSQETQYF. The CDR3 DNA reads as TGTGCCAGCAGATTACAGGGAACCAGCCAAGAGACCCAGTACTTC. Based on the CDR3 plus reference TRBV7-2 and TRBJ2-5, the full variable domain is GAGVSQSPSNKVTEKGKDVELRCDPISGHTALYWYRQSLGQGLEFLIYFQGNSAPDKSGLPSDRFSAERTGGSVSTLTIQRTQQEDSAVYLCASRLQGTSQETQYFGPGTRLLVL.

As to this clone: Other DNA sequences in the sample encode the same CDR3. J is TRBJ1-2 and V is TRBV10-3; D is perhaps TRBD1 (6 bases). V shed 2 bases and J shed 4 bases, with 11 bases lying between them. CDR3 length: 14 amino acids. Per germline, CDR1 ENHRY and CDR2 SYGVKD. The CDR3 loop is CAISEPDRPYGYTF. CDR3 nucleotide sequence: TGTGCCATCAGTGAGCCGGACAGACCCTATGGCTACACCTTC.

The CDR3 nucleotides read TGCGCCAGCAGCCCCGGGGCCCTCGAGCAGTACTTC. Protein product: CASSPGALEQYF. The chain is built from TRBV5-1 and TRBJ2-7; D is possibly TRBD1 or TRBD2 (5 bases each). CDR3 length: 12 residues. Trimming shortened V by 4 bases and J by 6 bases, and 11 bases separated the two germline ends. Germline loops: CDR1 SGHRS, CDR2 YFSETQ. Full variable domain (remainder filled in from reference TRBV5-1 and TRBJ2-7): KAGVTQTPRYLIKTRGQQVTLSCSPISGHRSVSWYQQTPGQGLQFLFEYFSETQRNKGNFPGRFSGRQFSNSRSEMNVSTLELGDSALYLCASSPGALEQYFGPGTRLTVT.

The genes are TRBV5-6 and TRBJ2-2; 9 nucleotides match TRBD2. V was clipped by 7 bases and J by 5 bases; unmatched bases: 6. Looked up from germline, CDR1 is SGHDT and CDR2 is YYEEEE. The CDR3 consists of 14 residues. The CDR3 nucleotides are TGTGCCAGCCGGATTAGCGGGGGAACCGGGGAGCTGTTTTTT. This codes for CASRISGGTGELFF.

The V and J genes are TRBV5-1 and TRBJ2-3; 12 nucleotides align to TRBD2. CDR3 length: 17 amino acids. In germline, CDR1 is SGHRS, CDR2 YFSETQ. V shed 6 bases and J 2 bases; nucleotides not matched to a gene: 10. The chain's CDR3 is CASTDPTSGGITDTQYF. The CDR3 nucleotides read TGCGCCAGCACCGACCCGACTAGCGGGGGAATCACAGATACGCAGTATTTT.

This clone was seen a handful of times. At the DNA level, this CDR3 is encoded by other sequences in the same sample as well. The rearrangement links TRBV18 to TRBJ1-6; 10 nucleotides match TRBD1. The CDR3 extends over 14 amino acids. The trim removed 3 bases at V and 8 bases at J, leaving 1 base unmatched. The V gene's germline CDR1 is KGHSH and CDR2 LQKENI. The DNA for the CDR3 is TGTGCCAGCTCACCCGGGACAGGGGATTCACCCCTCCACTTT. This gives the protein CASSPGTGDSPLHF.

This chain connects TRBV28 to TRBJ1-1; D is possibly TRBD1 (6 bases). Germline-derived CDR1 and CDR2 are MDHEN and SYDVKM. This CDR3 has 16 residues. V was cut by 7 bases and J by 5 bases, with 23 bases left in between. This CDR3 reads CASKSRGAKGRTEAFF. The CDR3 DNA reads as TGTGCCAGCAAGTCACGGGGGGCGAAGGGGAGGACTGAAGCTTTCTTT.

This clone was counted only a few times. The chain combines TRBV6-5 with TRBJ1-1; TRBD1 matches at 7 bases. CDR3 size: 15 residues. V trimming: 6 bases; J trimming: 7 bases; junction bases outside the gene matches: 14. The V gene's germline CDR1 is MNHEY and CDR2 SVGAGI. CDR3 region: CASSPALARQGEAFF. As DNA, the CDR3 is TGTGCCAGCAGCCCAGCACTCGCTCGACAGGGTGAAGCTTTCTTT.

The genes are TRBV21-1 and TRBJ1-3; the tabulated D call, TRBD1, remains unverified against the DNA. TRBV21-1 counts as a pseudogene. The CDR3 contains 17 residues. CDR3: CASSKIWGQDSGNTIYF. CDR3 nucleotide sequence: TGTGCCAGCAGCAAAATATGGGGACAGGACTCTGGAAACACCATATATTTT.

This clone came up once. The chain has TRBV10-3 and TRBJ1-3; D is ambiguous. The CDR3 totals 14 residues. Germline lookup yields CDR1 ENHRY and CDR2 SYGVKD. With 4 bases removed from V and 3 bases from J, the gap between germline ends came to 10 bases. The chain's CDR3 is CAISGDGSGNTIYF. The CDR3 nucleotides are TGTGCCATCAGTGGGGATGGGAGTGGAAACACCATATATTTT.

This sequence joins TRBV6-5 and TRBJ2-5; 9 nucleotides line up with TRBD1. The junction had 8 bases not matched to a gene; V was cut back by 5 bases and J by 4 bases. This CDR3 contains 15 residues. CDR1 is MNHEY and CDR2 is SVGAGI in the germline V gene. The DNA for the CDR3 is TGTGCCAGCAGTCCCGGGACAGGGAAAGGAGAGACCCAGTACTTC. Protein sequence: CASSPGTGKGETQYF.

The V and J genes are TRBV6-5 and TRBJ1-1; possible D gene TRBD1, 6 bases. V lost 6 bases, J lost 0 bases, and 11 bases lay in between. This CDR3 contains 14 residues. Germline V lookup: CDR1 MNHEY, CDR2 SVGAGI. DNA for the CDR3: TGTGCCAGCAGGGACAGATCCATGAACACTGAAGCTTTCTTT. This translates into CASRDRSMNTEAFF.

CDR3 sequence reads: CASSSSGTDHQPQHF. Written as DNA, the CDR3 is TGTGCCAGCAGCTCGTCCGGGACAGACCATCAGCCCCAGCATTTT. The genes are TRBV28 and TRBJ1-5, with 7 bases aligning to TRBD1. This CDR3 is 15 amino acids long. Germline V CDR1 and CDR2: MDHEN, SYDVKM. Trimming at V came to 6 bases and at J to 5 bases, leaving 10 bases not matched to a gene.

This rearrangement joins TRBV5-6 to TRBJ1-2; D not resolved. V shed 0 bases and J shed 3 bases, with 15 bases lying between them. There are 16 residues in the CDR3. Germline CDR1 reads SGHDT; CDR2 reads YYEEEE. CDR3 sequence (DNA): TGTGCCAGCAGCTTGGGGGCCACATCGCGAGACTATGGCTACACCTTC. Protein product: CASSLGATSRDYGYTF.

This chain links TRBV6-5 with TRBJ2-1, with D perhaps assigned TRBD1 or TRBD2 (6 bases each). The V gene lost 10 bases and the J gene lost 8 bases, with 24 bases spanning the gap. The CDR3 totals 15 residues. Per germline, CDR1 MNHEY and CDR2 SVGAGI. In nucleotides, the CDR3 is TGTGCCACCGATCCGTTAGGGGGGAGTGGCGATGAGCAGTTCTTC. Translating it yields CATDPLGGSGDEQFF.

The gene calls are TRBV10-1 and TRBJ2-3, with D possibly TRBD1 on 5 matching bases. The CDR3 loop spans 13 amino acids. Trimming left V 3 bases short and J 6 bases short, with 10 bases between. The germline V gene has CDR1 WNHNN and CDR2 SYGVQD (reference sequence). CDR3 DNA: TGCGCCAGCAGTGAAGGGGCGGTGGATACGCAGTATTTT. Protein: CASSEGAVDTQYF.

The V gene is TRBV29-1, the J gene TRBJ1-1, with a weak D call TRBD1 (5 bases). The V gene lost 5 bases and the J gene lost 4 bases, with 17 bases spanning the gap. Germline values: CDR1 SQVTM, CDR2 ANQGSEA. The CDR3 sequence is 14 residues long. This chain's CDR3 is CSVHALGVPTEAFF. The CDR3 coding sequence is TGCAGCGTTCACGCCTTGGGGGTACCCACTGAAGCTTTCTTT.